This T cell receptor (beta chain) was recovered during a study of blood T cell repertoires in COVID-19 (dated by TCRdb to 2020 to 2022). Regarding the research as a whole: Samples from collaborators originated in the United States, Italy and Spain and spanned both the acute and convalescent phases of COVID-19. The prospective study material was composed of cDNA or gDNA derived from T cells, B-cell-depleted T cells, or PBMCs. Subjects who had been exposed to COVID-19, were actively infected with it, or had recovered from it provided the deeply sampled blood TCRbeta repertoires that made up the dataset. The repertoires were made available in a free public database intended to serve as a resource for research on the immune response to SARS-CoV-2. The samples were drawn from two sources: the first 160 participants of the ongoing ImmuneRACE study, and fewer than 1,500 subjects contributed by 6 global collaborators. The sample metadata nearly always contained a de-identified subject ID, COVID-19 status, age in years and sex. HLA class I and class II types, where available, came from metadata supplied by the sample provider rather than from assay-based typing. General conclusions and limits of the study: The quantity of clinical and demographic metadata differed by source and by participant and was supplied without curation.

Collaborating institutions collected whole blood in K2EDTA tubes following their own protocols. For TCRbeta analysis, collaborators shipped samples as frozen whole blood, isolated PBMCs, or DNA extracted from either of those sample types. For this clone: Its antigen has not been determined. One base away there is no much larger clone; base qualities are not given.

TCRbeta CDR3 regions were amplified from genomic DNA by means of the immunoSEQ Assay, a bias-controlled multiplex PCR. From the authors' description of their analysis: Within the assay, amplification of reference gene primers was used to estimate how many nucleated cells each sample contained. To quantify the absolute abundance of each unique TCRbeta CDR3 rearrangement, sequence reads were collapsed and filtered. For each sample, productive Simpson clonality was calculated by taking the square root of Simpson's diversity index across productive rearrangements. Sourced from immuneACCESS, this table was stored by TCRdb with only in-frame sequences that have V and J called. A share of the clones is absent; for the studies checked, an unresolved V gene accounts for under half, and the remainder has no known explanation. V and J calls and clone size come straight from that table; D and trimming were deduced from the DNA. Within this sample are some 200,000 clones, with about 88% of them counted one time only. The top ten clonotypes cover around 6% of the sample.

The germline V and J ends show losses of 5 bases and 0 bases respectively, and no gene match explains 7 bases of the junction. CDR1 and CDR2 (SGHTA, FQGTGA) derive from the germline V gene. Spanning cysteine to phenylalanine, the CDR3 consists of 16 amino acids. The sequence is cut down to CDR3 DNA, 48 bases in frame from base 1. The sample taken for sequencing was peripheral blood. The V gene is TRBV7-3 and the J gene is TRBJ2-3; TRBD1 matches 8 bases in the middle. This TCR came from a man aged 35-49 years with active or convalescent COVID-19. The CDR3 loop reads CASSPGTGTSTDTQYF. The nucleotides read TGTGCCAGCAGCCCCGGGACAGGAACAAGCACAGATACGCAGTATTTT.